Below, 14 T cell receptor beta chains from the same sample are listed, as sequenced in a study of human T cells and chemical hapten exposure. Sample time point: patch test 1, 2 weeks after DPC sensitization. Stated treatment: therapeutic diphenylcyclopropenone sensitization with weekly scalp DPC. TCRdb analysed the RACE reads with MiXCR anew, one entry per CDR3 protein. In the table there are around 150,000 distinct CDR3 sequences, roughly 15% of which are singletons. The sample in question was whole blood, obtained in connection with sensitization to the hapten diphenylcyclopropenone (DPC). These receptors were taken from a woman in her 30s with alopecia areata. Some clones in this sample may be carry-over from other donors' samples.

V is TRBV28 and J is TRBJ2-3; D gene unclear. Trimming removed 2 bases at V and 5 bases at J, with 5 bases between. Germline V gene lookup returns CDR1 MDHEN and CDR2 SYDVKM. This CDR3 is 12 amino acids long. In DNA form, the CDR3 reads TGTGCCAGCAGTTTAGGGATAGATACGCAGTATTTT. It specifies CASSLGIDTQYF.

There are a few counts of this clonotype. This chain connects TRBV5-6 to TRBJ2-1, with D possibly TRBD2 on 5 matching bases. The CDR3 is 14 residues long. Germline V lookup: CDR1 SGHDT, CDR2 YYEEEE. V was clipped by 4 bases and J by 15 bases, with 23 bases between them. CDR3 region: CASSPGLFGRDLFF. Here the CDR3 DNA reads TGTGCCAGCAGCCCCGGACTGTTCGGCCGAGATCTGTTCTTC.

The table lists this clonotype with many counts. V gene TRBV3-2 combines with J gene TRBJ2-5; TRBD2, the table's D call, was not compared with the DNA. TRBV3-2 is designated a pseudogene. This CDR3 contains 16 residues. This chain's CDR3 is CASSPHLTGTPETQYF. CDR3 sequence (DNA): TGTGCCAGCAGCCCGCACCTCACCGGGACTCCCGAGACCCAGTACTTC.

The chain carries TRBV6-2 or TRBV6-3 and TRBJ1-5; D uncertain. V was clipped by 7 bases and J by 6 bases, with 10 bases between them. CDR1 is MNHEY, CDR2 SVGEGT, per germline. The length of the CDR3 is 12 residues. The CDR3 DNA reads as TGTGCCAGCAAAAGGGTGGGTCAGCCCCAGCATTTT. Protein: CASKRVGQPQHF.

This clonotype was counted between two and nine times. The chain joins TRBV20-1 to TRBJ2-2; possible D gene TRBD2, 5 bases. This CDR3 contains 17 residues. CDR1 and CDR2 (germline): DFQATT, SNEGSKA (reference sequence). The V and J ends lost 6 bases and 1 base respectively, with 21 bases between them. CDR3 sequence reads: CSAQNPGGSRNTGELFF. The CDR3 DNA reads TGCAGTGCCCAGAACCCCGGAGGTAGCAGGAACACCGGGGAGCTGTTTTTT.

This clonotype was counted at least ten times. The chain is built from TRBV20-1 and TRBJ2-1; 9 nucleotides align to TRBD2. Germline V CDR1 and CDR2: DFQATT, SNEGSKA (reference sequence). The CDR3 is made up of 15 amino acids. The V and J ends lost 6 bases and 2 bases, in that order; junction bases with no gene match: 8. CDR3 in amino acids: CSANSGRNPYNEQFF. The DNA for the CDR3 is TGCAGTGCCAATAGCGGGAGAAACCCCTACAATGAGCAGTTCTTC.

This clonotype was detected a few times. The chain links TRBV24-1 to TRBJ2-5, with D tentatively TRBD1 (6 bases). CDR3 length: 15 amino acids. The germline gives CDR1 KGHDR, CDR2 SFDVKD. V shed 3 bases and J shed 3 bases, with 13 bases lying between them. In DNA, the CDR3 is TGTGCCACCAGTGATCCGATGGGGGCAGAAGAGACCCAGTACTTC. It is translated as CATSDPMGAEETQYF.

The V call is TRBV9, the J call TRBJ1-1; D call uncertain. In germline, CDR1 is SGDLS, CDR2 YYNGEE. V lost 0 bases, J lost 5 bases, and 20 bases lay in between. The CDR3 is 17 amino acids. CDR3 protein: CASSVATSAGYGTEAFF. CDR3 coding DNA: TGTGCCAGCAGCGTAGCTACGAGTGCGGGTTACGGGACTGAAGCTTTCTTT.

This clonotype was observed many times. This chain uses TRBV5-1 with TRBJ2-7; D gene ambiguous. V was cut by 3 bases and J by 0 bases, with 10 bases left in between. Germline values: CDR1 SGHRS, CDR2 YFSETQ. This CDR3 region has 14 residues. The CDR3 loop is CASSSWGSSYEQYF. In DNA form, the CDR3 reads TGCGCCAGCAGCTCGTGGGGATCCTCCTACGAGCAGTACTTC.

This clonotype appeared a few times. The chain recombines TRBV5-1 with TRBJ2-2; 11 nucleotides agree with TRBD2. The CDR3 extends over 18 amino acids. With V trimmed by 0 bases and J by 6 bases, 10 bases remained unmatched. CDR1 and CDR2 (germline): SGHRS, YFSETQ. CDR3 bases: TGCGCCAGCAGCTTGGATCCAACTAGCGGGAGAATCGCCGGGGAGCTGTTTTTT. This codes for CASSLDPTSGRIAGELFF.

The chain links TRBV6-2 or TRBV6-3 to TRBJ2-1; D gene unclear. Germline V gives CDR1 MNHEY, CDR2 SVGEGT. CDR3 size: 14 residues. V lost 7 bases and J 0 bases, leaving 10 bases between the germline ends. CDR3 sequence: CASNQRGSYNEQFF. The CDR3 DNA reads TGTGCCAGCAACCAACGCGGCTCCTACAATGAGCAGTTCTTC.

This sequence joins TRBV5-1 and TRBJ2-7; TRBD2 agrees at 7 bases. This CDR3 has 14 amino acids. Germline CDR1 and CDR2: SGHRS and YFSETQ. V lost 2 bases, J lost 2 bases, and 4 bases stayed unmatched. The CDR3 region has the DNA TGCGCCAGCAGCTTCCGGGACTACCCCTACGAGCAGTACTTC. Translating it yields CASSFRDYPYEQYF.

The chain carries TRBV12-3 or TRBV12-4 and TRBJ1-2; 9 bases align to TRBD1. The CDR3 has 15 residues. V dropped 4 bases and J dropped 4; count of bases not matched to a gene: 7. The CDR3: CASSSPGQGAYGYTF. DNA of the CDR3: TGTGCCAGCAGTTCGCCGGGACAGGGAGCCTATGGCTACACCTTC.

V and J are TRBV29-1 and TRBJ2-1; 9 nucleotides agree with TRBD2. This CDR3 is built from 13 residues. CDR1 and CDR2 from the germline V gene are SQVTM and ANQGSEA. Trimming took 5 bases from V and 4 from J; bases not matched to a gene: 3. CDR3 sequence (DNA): TGCAGCGTTTCTAGCGGGAAATACAATGAGCAGTTCTTC. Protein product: CSVSSGKYNEQFF.